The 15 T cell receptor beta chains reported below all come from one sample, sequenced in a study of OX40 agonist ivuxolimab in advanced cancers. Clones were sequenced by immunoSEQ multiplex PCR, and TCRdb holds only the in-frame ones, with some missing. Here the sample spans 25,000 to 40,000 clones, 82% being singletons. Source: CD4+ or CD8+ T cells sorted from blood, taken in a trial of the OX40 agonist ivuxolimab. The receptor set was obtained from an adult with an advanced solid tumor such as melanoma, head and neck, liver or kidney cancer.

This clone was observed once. CDR3 bases: TGTGCCAGCAGTCTTACAAGTAGCGGAGCCTACGAGCAGTACTTC. It specifies CASSLTSSGAYEQYF. J is TRBJ2-7 and V is TRBV6-5; possibly TRBD2 for D (6 bases). Trimming took 5 bases from V and 2 from J, leaving 16 bases between them. The CDR3 length is 15 residues. The V gene's germline CDR1 is MNHEY and CDR2 SVGAGI.

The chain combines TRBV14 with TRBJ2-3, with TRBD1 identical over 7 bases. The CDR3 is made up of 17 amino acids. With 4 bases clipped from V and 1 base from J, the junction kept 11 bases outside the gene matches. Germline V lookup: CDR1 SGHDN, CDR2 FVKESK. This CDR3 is CASSPNTDRVGTDTQYF. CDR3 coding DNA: TGTGCCAGCAGCCCCAACACCGACAGGGTAGGCACAGATACGCAGTATTTT.

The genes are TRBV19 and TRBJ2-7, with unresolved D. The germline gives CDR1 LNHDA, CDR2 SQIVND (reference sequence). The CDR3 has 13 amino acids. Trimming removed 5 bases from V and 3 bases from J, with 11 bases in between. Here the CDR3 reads CASSPQHDYEQYF. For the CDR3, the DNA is TGTGCCAGTAGTCCTCAACATGACTACGAGCAGTACTTC.

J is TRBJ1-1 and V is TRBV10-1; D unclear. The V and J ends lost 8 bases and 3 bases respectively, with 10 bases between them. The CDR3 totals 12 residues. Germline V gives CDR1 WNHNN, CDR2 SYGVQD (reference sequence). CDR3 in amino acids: CASSGQHTEAFF. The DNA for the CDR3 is TGCGCCAGCTCCGGTCAGCACACTGAAGCTTTCTTT.

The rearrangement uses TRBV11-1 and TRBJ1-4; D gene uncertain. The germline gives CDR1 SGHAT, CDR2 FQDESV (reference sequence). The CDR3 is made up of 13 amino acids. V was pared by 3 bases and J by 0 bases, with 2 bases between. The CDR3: CASSLSTNEKLFF. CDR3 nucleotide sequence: TGTGCCAGCAGCTTGTCAACTAATGAAAAACTGTTTTTT.

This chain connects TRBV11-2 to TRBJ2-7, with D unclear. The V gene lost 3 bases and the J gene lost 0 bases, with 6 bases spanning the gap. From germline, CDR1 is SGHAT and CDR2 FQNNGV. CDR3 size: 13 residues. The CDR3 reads CASSFANSYEQYF. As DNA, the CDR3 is TGTGCCAGCAGCTTCGCCAACTCCTACGAGCAGTACTTC.

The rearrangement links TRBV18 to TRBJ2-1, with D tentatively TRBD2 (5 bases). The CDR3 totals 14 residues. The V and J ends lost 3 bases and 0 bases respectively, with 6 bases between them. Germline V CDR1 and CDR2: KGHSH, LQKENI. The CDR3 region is CASSPGSSYNEQFF. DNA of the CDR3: TGTGCCAGCTCACCGGGGAGCTCCTACAATGAGCAGTTCTTC. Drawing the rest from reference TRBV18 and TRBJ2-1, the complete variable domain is NAGVMQNPRHLVRRRGQEARLRCSPMKGHSHVYWYRQLPEEGLKFMVYLQKENIIDESGMPKERFSAEFPKEGPSILRIQQVVRGDSAAYFCASSPGSSYNEQFFGPGTRLTVL.

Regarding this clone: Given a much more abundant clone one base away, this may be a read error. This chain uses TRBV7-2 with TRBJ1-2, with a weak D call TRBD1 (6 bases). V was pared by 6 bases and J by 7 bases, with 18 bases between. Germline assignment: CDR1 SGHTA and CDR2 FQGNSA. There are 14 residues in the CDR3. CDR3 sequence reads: CASSDLDRIAGYTF. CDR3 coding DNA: TGTGCCAGCAGTGACCTAGACAGGATAGCTGGCTACACCTTC.

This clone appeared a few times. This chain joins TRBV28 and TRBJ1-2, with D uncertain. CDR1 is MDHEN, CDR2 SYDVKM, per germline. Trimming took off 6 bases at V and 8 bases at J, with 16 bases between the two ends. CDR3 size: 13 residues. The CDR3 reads CASSPAEGGGYTF. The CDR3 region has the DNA TGTGCCAGCAGCCCCGCCGAGGGAGGCGGCTACACCTTC.

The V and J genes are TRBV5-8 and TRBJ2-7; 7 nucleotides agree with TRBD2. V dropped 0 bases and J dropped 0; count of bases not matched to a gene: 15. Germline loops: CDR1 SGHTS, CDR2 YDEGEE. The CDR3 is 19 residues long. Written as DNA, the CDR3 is TGTGCCAGCAGCTTGGTGTTGGGGGGGATCTTGGGGATCTCCTACGAGCAGTACTTC. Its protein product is CASSLVLGGILGISYEQYF.

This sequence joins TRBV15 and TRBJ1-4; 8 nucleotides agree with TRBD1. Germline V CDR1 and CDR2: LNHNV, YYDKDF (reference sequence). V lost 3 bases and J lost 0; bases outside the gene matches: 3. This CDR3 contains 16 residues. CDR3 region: CATSRDRVATNEKLFF. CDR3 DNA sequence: TGTGCCACCAGCAGGGACAGGGTAGCAACTAATGAAAAACTGTTTTTT. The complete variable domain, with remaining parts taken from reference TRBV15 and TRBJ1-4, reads DAMVIQNPRYQVTQFGKPVTLSCSQTLNHNVMYWYQQKSSQAPKLLFHYYDKDFNNEADTPDNFQSRRPNTSFCFLDIRSPGLGDTAMYLCATSRDRVATNEKLFFGSGTQLSVL.

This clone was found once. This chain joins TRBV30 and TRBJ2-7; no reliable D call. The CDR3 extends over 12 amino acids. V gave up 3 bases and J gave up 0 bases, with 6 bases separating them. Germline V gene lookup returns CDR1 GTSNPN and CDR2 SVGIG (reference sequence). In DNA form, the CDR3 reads TGTGCCTGGAGCGCCAGCTCCTACGAGCAGTACTTC. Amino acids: CAWSASSYEQYF.

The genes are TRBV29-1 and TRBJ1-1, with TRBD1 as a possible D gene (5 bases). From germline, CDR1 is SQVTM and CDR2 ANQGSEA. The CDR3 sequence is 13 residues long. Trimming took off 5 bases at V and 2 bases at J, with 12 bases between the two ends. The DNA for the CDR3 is TGCAGCGTTTCGGGGACCTTAAACACTGAAGCTTTCTTT. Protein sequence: CSVSGTLNTEAFF.

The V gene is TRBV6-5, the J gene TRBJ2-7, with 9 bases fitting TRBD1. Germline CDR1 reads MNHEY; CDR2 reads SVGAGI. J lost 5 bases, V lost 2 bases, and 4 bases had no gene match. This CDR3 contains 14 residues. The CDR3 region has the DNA TGTGCCAGCAGTTACCAGGACAGGGGCAACGAGCAGTACTTC. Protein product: CASSYQDRGNEQYF.

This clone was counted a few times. CDR3 coding DNA: TGTGCCAGCAGTGGGTTGGACGGTCCCATAGGCACTGAAGCTTTCTTT. This gives the protein CASSGLDGPIGTEAFF. V usage is TRBV6-1 and J usage is TRBJ1-1, with D hard to call. V gave up 4 bases and J gave up 4 bases, with 19 bases separating them. Germline-derived CDR1 and CDR2 are MNHNS and SASEGT. The CDR3 length is 16 residues.